The clone carrying this TCR beta chain has a count of ten or more. Graves' hyperthyroidism was deemed stable absent ophthalmopathy progression within 18 months. The hyperthyroidism patients had all been newly diagnosed, and their disease duration was under 2 months. Their ages ranged from 18 to 65 years. Thyroid ultrasound, orbital computed tomography, clinical symptoms, and serum thyroxine and TRAb underpinned diagnoses. These data originate in a study of T cells in Graves' hyperthyroidism and ophthalmopathy. This CDR3 comprises 14 residues. V gave up 4 bases and J gave up 6 bases; unmatched junction bases: 5. RNA transcripts were the template for amplifying TCR beta CDR3 regions. The TCR CDR3 was amplified in a first-round RT-PCR using the HTBI primer set. TCRdb reprocessed the multiplex PCR reads with MiXCR, giving one entry per CDR3 protein. The sample contains a few hundred thousand distinct CDR3 sequences, around 42% of which appear only once.

This rearrangement joins TRBV12-3 or TRBV12-4 to TRBJ1-2; 10 bases map to TRBD1. Sequences were obtained from peripheral blood or thyroid tissue (not recorded which). This receptor was obtained from a woman between 18 and 29 years old with Graves' hyperthyroidism. DNA of the CDR3: TGTGCCAGCAGTTGGGACAGGGGAGGGAATGGCTACACCTTC. It translates to CASSWDRGGNGYTF.